These 6 T cell receptor beta chains share one sample of origin, sequenced in a study of shared clonotypes between healthy human individuals. The naive CD8 population came from CD45RO-negative cells selected for CCR7, without terminally differentiated effector memory CD45RA+ cells. Libraries were prepared by immunoSEQ multiplex PCR; TCRdb keeps only in-frame clonotypes and omits some of them. The table has 2 million or so clones, about 95% seen once. Sequencing was done on a sample of naive CD8+ T cells sorted from blood. The source is a man aged 18 to 29 in good health.

This clone was detected only once. The gene calls are TRBV28 and TRBJ2-3; 12 nucleotides line up with TRBD1. Germline CDR1 reads MDHEN; CDR2 reads SYDVKM. The CDR3 contains 16 residues. Trimming took 5 bases from V and 2 from J; bases not matched to a gene: 5. CDR3 region: CASSPGTGGTTDTQYF. The DNA of the CDR3 is TGTGCCAGCAGTCCCGGGACAGGGGGCACCACAGATACGCAGTATTTT.

J is TRBJ1-4 and V is TRBV28, with TRBD1 as a possible D gene (6 bases). V was clipped by 5 bases and J by 6 bases, with 19 bases between them. The CDR3 totals 16 residues. Germline CDR1 and CDR2: MDHEN and SYDVKM. The CDR3 coding sequence is TGTGCCAGCAGTACCCCTGTCGGGACACTCGATGAAAAACTGTTTTTT. It is translated as CASSTPVGTLDEKLFF.

This clone was seen a few times. The V gene is TRBV7-8, the J gene TRBJ1-5; D gene ambiguous. Germline V lookup: CDR1 SGHVS, CDR2 FQNEAQ. The CDR3 has 12 residues. V lost 5 bases to trimming and J lost 7 bases, with 9 bases between them. The CDR3, as DNA: TGTGCCAGCAGCCCCGAGATACAGCCCCAGCATTTT. Amino acids: CASSPEIQPQHF.

The V and J genes are TRBV11-2 and TRBJ2-7; D not resolved. The germline gives CDR1 SGHAT, CDR2 FQNNGV. The CDR3 is 17 residues long. V lost 0 bases, J lost 2 bases, and 17 bases lay in between. The DNA of the CDR3 is TGTGCCAGCAGCTTAGATACCCCAGTGTCGGAGACCTACGAGCAGTACTTC. Translated, it gives CASSLDTPVSETYEQYF.

CDR3: CASSLEENEQFF. In nucleotides, the CDR3 is TGTGCCAGCAGCTTGGAAGAGAATGAGCAGTTCTTC. This chain joins TRBV5-6 and TRBJ2-1; no firm D call. This CDR3 has 12 residues. V lost 0 bases and J 7 bases, leaving 5 bases between the germline ends. In germline, CDR1 is SGHDT, CDR2 YYEEEE.

This clone was picked up one time. J is TRBJ1-1 and V is TRBV5-4; 8 nucleotides agree with TRBD1. CDR3 length: 13 amino acids. V shed 10 bases and J 2 bases; nucleotides not matched to a gene: 7. Germline values: CDR1 SGHNT, CDR2 YYREEE (reference sequence). The CDR3 here is CAGTQGGNTEAFF. The CDR3 DNA reads as TGTGCCGGAACACAGGGGGGTAACACTGAAGCTTTCTTT.